The source of this T cell receptor beta chain is a study of T cell responses to AZD1222 COVID-19 vaccine. Across the study: Second-dose groups at about 4 or about 12 weeks were pooled. General study results and limits: Without day 14 samples, only post-peak T cell repertoires were studied. Spike-spanning, vaccine-associated CD4 TCRs were dominant at 160-218 and 743-854.

The germline CDR1 and CDR2 sequences are LGHDT and YNNKEL (reference sequence). The V gene lost 1 base and the J gene lost 6 bases, with 15 bases spanning the gap. The CDR3 runs to 15 residues. To note about this clone: No antigen is known for it.

Assay: immunoSEQ multiplex PCR; the TCRdb copy retains only in-frame clones and omits some. Among 100,000 to 150,000 clones, about 88% were seen once, and the ten largest hold 7.6%. Source: peripheral blood, taken on day 0 of AZD1222 vaccination. The chain joins TRBV3-1 (or the pseudogene TRBV3-2) to TRBJ1-2; unclear D gene. The source is an adult in good health. The CDR3 DNA reads as TGTGCCAGCAGCCAAGCCTCCGGGAGGAGGGATGGCTACACCTTC. Translated: CASSQASGRRDGYTF.